This note documents a single T cell receptor beta chain sequence. What antigen it recognizes has not been identified. Base quality data are lacking; no much larger clone is found one base away. Graves' hyperthyroidism was defined as stable when no progression to ophthalmopathy occurred over 18 months of follow-up. Hyperthyroidism patients were newly diagnosed, with disease duration under 2 months, and aged 18 to 65 years. Patients with uncontrolled infections, other autoimmune diseases, pregnancy or lactation were excluded. Clinical symptoms, serum thyroxine and TRAb, thyroid ultrasound, and orbital computed tomography formed the basis for the diagnoses. Ficoll-Paque density gradient centrifugation was used to isolate PBMCs from about 10 ml of fresh peripheral blood. Trizol reagent was used to extract total RNA, and RNA quality was then checked on an Agilent 2100 Bioanalyzer. Amplification of TCR beta CDR3 regions was carried out from RNA transcripts. The first round of RT-PCR for the TCR CDR3 was performed with the HTBI primer set and the Qiagen OneStep RT-PCR kit. A second multiplex PCR round built the libraries, followed by size selection and purification. Libraries were sequenced paired-end with 100 bp reads on an Illumina HiSeq2000. The paper's data handling went like this. Raw data were processed with SOAPnuke, discarding reads with adapters, uncalled bases, mean Phred below 15, or no exact constant-primer or identifier match. COPE v1.2.5 was used to merge high-quality paired reads, and clonotypes were defined as unique nucleotide sequences. MiTCR v1.1 was used to align clonotypes to the IMGT TRBV, TRBD and TRBJ reference segments. Analysis was restricted to V-J combinations with a frequency above 0.0001, which covered 98% to 99.2% of repertoires. The TCS score was defined as F50 (clonal expansion) divided by E x V (chaos), with BLOSUM62-based TCRdist calculated between CDR3 peptides within each V-J. Welch's t-statistics and random forest reduced around 550 V-J features to around 14, which were used in a naive Bayes classifier (R e1071). TCRdb ran its own pipeline on the public reads, namely fastp trimming at Q25 and MiXCR clone calling, and kept in-frame beta chains. Each entry is one CDR3 protein sequence, shown with its most common DNA and genes. The V and J calls and clone size come from TCRdb's table, not from the authors' own analysis. Recorded for this sample are under 350,000 distinct CDR3 sequences; 21% of them occurred a single time. The ten largest clonotypes hold around 45% of the sample.

V is cut by 6 bases and J by 8 bases, and the space between the germline ends is 16 bases. The germline V gene (reference sequence) yields DFQATT for CDR1 and SNEGSKA for CDR2. The CDR3 has 13 amino acids, counting the end cysteine and phenylalanine. The DNA shown is the 39-base CDR3, in frame from base 1. These data belong to a study of T cells in Graves' hyperthyroidism and ophthalmopathy (dated 2019 in TCRdb). Regarding the study in general: Peripheral blood was sampled at the time of initial diagnosis, prior to any treatment. A discovery cohort of fewer than 110 patients, roughly 45 with Graves' ophthalmopathy and 57 with stable Graves' hyperthyroidism, was used to find distinguishing TCR V-J signatures. Prospective prediction of ophthalmopathy was tested in an independent validation cohort of approximately 19 hyperthyroidism patients and 15 to 17 patients who later progressed to ophthalmopathy. The roughly 90 discovery patients were divided at random into training and test sets in a 7:3 ratio. According to the paper, TCR Vbeta CDR3 sequencing was carried out on about 140 peripheral blood samples, which came from 40 to 45 ophthalmopathy, 75 or so hyperthyroidism and roughly 17 progressor patients. Following sampling, methimazole starting at 30 mg daily was given to hyperthyroidism patients, and high-dose intravenous methylprednisolone was given to ophthalmopathy patients. In addition, the study compared T-cell repertoires in thyroid tissue and in blood from about 6 Graves' hyperthyroidism patients.

The study at large found these results: Sample size was not statistically predetermined, and blinding of investigators to group allocation was not performed. During validation, the model predicted progression to ophthalmopathy a median of approximately 7 months ahead of onset, with around 70% sensitivity and around 72% specificity. Most expanded thyroid clonotypes (frequency above 0.001) were also found in blood, which suggests that blood repertoires may mirror thyroid immune responses. Ophthalmopathy was separated from stable hyperthyroidism by a 13 V-J signature model, with roughly 88% sensitivity and 81% to 82% specificity obtained in cross-validation and 80%/75% obtained in testing.

The TCR originated in a woman aged 45-59 years with Graves' hyperthyroidism. Recombination joined TRBV20-1 with TRBJ1-4, and perhaps TRBD1 as D gene, on 6 matching bases. The sequenced sample was blood. CDR3 region: CSANREVREKLFF. The bases are TGCAGTGCAAACAGGGAGGTCCGGGAAAAACTGTTTTTT.